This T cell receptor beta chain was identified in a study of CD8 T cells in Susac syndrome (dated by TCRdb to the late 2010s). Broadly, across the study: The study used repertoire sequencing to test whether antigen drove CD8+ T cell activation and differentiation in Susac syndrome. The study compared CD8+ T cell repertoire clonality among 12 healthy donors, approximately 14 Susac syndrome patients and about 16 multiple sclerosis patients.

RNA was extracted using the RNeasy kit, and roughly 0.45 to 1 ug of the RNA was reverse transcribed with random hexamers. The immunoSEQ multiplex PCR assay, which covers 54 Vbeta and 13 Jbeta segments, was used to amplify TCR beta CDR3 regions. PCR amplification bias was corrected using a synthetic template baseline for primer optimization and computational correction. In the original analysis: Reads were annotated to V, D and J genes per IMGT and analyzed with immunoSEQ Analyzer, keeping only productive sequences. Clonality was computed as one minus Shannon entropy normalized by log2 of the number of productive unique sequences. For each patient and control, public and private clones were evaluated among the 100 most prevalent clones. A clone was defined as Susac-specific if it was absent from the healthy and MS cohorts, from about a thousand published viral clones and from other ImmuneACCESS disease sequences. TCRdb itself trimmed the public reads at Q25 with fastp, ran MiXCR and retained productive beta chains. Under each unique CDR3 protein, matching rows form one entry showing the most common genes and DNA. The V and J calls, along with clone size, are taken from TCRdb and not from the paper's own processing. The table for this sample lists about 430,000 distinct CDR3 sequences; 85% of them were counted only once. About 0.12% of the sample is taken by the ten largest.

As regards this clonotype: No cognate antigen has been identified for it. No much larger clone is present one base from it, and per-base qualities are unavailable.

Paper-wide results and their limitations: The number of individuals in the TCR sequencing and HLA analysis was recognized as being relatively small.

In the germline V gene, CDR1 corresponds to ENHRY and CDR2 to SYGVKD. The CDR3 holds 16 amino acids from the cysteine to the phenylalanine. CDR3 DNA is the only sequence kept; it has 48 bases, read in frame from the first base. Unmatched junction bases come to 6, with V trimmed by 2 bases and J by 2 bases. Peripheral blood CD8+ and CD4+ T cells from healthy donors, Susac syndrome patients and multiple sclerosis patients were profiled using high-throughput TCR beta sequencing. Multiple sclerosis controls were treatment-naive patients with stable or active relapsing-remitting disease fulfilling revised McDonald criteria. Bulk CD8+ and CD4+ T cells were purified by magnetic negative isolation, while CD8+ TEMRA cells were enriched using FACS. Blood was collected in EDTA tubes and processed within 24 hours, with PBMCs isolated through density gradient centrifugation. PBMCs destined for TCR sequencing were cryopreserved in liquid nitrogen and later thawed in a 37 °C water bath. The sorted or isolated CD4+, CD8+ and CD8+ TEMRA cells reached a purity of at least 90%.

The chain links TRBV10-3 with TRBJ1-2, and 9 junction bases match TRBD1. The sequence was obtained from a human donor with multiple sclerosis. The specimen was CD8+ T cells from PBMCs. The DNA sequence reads TGTGCCATCAGTGAGACCCAAGGACAGGGGAACTATGGCTACACCTTC. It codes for CAISETQGQGNYGYTF.